This T cell receptor beta chain was captured in a study of blood T cell repertoires in COVID-19. Study as a whole: Material from acute and convalescent COVID-19 was sourced from the United States, Italy and Spain. T cells, B-cell-depleted T cells, or PBMCs supplied cDNA or gDNA.

Profiled with immunoSEQ multiplex PCR; TCRdb holds only in-frame clones, not every one. The repertoire consists of 200,000 to 250,000 clones, with about 80% occurring once and the leading ten covering more than 4.5%. The germline V gene has CDR1 SGHRS and CDR2 YFSETQ. Trimming took off 7 bases at V and 3 bases at J, with 16 bases between the two ends. This CDR3 region has 14 residues. Cohort assignment relied on participant-reported clinical history. The clonotype comes from a woman in her 50s who had been exposed to COVID-19. Source material: PBMCs or T cells enriched from blood (not recorded which). This rearrangement joins TRBV5-1 to TRBJ2-5; D ambiguous. Here the CDR3 DNA reads TGCGCCAGCTCTTTTTCTATCCAAGAAGAGACCCAGTACTTC. It encodes CASSFSIQEETQYF.